The 18 T cell receptor beta chains below come from one sample, sequenced in a study of identical twins. TCRdb itself ran the 5' RACE reads through MiXCR, one entry per CDR3 protein. Among fewer than 250,000 distinct CDR3 sequences listed, roughly a tenth were seen once. Sequences were obtained from memory (CD45RO+) T cells sorted from blood. These receptors came from a woman aged 18-30 years in good health.

The chain uses TRBV29-1 and TRBJ2-7, with D perhaps matching TRBD1 (5 bases). Trimming cost V 6 bases and J 3 bases, with 9 bases left between them. Germline V gives CDR1 SQVTM, CDR2 ANQGSEA. The length of the CDR3 is 11 residues. The CDR3: CSVAGLYEQYF. DNA for the CDR3: TGCAGCGTCGCAGGGCTCTACGAGCAGTACTTC.

V gene TRBV7-9 combines with J gene TRBJ2-7; 11 nucleotides match TRBD1. CDR1 and CDR2 (germline): SEHNR, FQNEAQ (reference sequence). V trimming: 6 bases; J trimming: 7 bases; junction bases outside the gene matches: 14. This CDR3 spans 16 amino acids. The CDR3 sequence: CASRPTGTGGSGEQYF. The CDR3 DNA reads TGTGCCAGCAGGCCCACCGGGACAGGGGGTTCTGGTGAGCAGTACTTC.

A few counts support this clonotype. The rearrangement joins TRBV5-1 to TRBJ2-3, with 9 bases fitting TRBD1. V shed 0 bases and J 4 bases; nucleotides not matched to a gene: 3. Germline V lookup: CDR1 SGHRS, CDR2 YFSETQ. This CDR3 comprises 15 residues. The CDR3 DNA is TGCGCCAGCAGCTTGGGGGGACAGGGATCAGATACGCAGTATTTT. This encodes CASSLGGQGSDTQYF.

The rearrangement uses TRBV12-3 or TRBV12-4 and TRBJ1-1; the D is unclear. The CDR3 covers 12 residues. V gave up 5 bases and J gave up 8 bases, with 12 bases separating them. The DNA for the CDR3 is TGTGCCAGCAGTCTCTCCCTTCTGGAAGCTTTCTTT. Its protein product is CASSLSLLEAFF.

The chain joins TRBV27 to TRBJ1-5, with D perhaps TRBD1 (6 bases). This CDR3 region has 12 residues. Germline V gene data show CDR1 as MNHEY and CDR2 as SMNVEV (reference sequence). Trimming stripped 8 bases from V and 6 bases from J, with 11 bases between. The CDR3 here is CASQGTGQPQHF. The CDR3 DNA reads as TGTGCCAGCCAGGGGACCGGTCAGCCCCAGCATTTT.

This clonotype was picked up many times. The V gene is TRBV12-3 or TRBV12-4, the J gene TRBJ2-1, with TRBD1 as a possible D gene (6 bases). Trimming shortened V by 7 bases and J by 12 bases, and 25 bases separated the two germline ends. The CDR3 length is 15 residues. CDR3 nucleotide sequence: TGTGCCAGCATGGTCACAGGGCGGTTGAGTGTTGCGCAGTTCTTC. It specifies CASMVTGRLSVAQFF.

This clonotype was found a few times. The rearrangement links TRBV10-2 to TRBJ2-1; 9 bases fit TRBD2. CDR1 WSHSY and CDR2 SAAADI come from the germline V gene. The CDR3 extends over 16 amino acids. With V trimmed by 7 bases and J by 4 bases, 11 bases remained unmatched. The CDR3 reads CASTPFSGSLYNEQFF. DNA for the CDR3: TGCGCCAGCACTCCATTTAGCGGGAGTCTATACAATGAGCAGTTCTTC.

The table lists this clonotype with a few counts. The chain links TRBV6-2 or TRBV6-3 to TRBJ2-2; the D is unclear. This CDR3 region has 14 residues. V lost 2 bases and J 4 bases, leaving 8 bases between the germline ends. Germline CDR1 MNHEY, CDR2 SVGEGT. For the CDR3, the DNA is TGTGCCAGCAGTTACCAAGGCGGCACCGGGGAGCTGTTTTTT. Residues: CASSYQGGTGELFF.

This clonotype was detected only a few times. The chain combines TRBV2 with TRBJ1-1; D may be TRBD1 (5 bases). Trimming removed 5 bases at V and 8 bases at J, with 12 bases between. Germline V CDR1 and CDR2: SNHLY, FYNNEI. CDR3 length equals 12 residues. The CDR3 loop reads CASSPQGIEAFF. The CDR3 bases are TGTGCCAGCAGTCCTCAGGGAATCGAAGCTTTCTTT.

This clonotype showed up just a few times. V and J are TRBV20-1 and TRBJ2-7, with 8 bases aligning to TRBD1. V lost 6 bases and J lost 5; bases outside the gene matches: 6. This CDR3 region has 12 residues. The germline V gene encodes CDR1 DFQATT and CDR2 SNEGSKA (reference sequence). The chain's CDR3 is CSAPGQGHEQYF. Written as DNA, the CDR3 is TGCAGTGCCCCCGGACAGGGCCACGAGCAGTACTTC.

V gene TRBV3-1 combines with J gene TRBJ2-6; D remains ambiguous. V was cut by 1 base and J by 0 bases, with 7 bases left in between. Germline CDR1 LGHDT, CDR2 YNNKEL (reference sequence). The CDR3 length is 16 residues. CDR3 in amino acids: CASSQALSSGANVLTF. The CDR3 DNA is TGTGCCAGCAGCCAAGCTCTTAGCTCTGGGGCCAACGTCCTGACTTTC.

The chain recombines TRBV2 with TRBJ1-5; no clear D. Between the trimmed V and J ends, which lost 6 bases and 2 bases, there was a span of 8 bases. This CDR3 region has 13 residues. CDR1 and CDR2 (germline): SNHLY, FYNNEI. CDR3 region: CASRPEGNQPQHF. CDR3 nucleotide sequence: TGTGCCAGCAGACCAGAGGGCAATCAGCCCCAGCATTTT.

This clonotype was observed at least ten times. The chain is built from TRBV6-1 and TRBJ1-5; no clear D gene. The germline V and J ends were trimmed by 8 bases and 0 bases, with 11 bases remaining between them. The CDR3 consists of 14 residues. CDR1 is MNHNS and CDR2 is SASEGT in the germline V gene. The CDR3 DNA sequence: TGTGCCAGCGAAGCCGGGTATAGCAATCAGCCCCAGCATTTT. Its protein product is CASEAGYSNQPQHF.

This clonotype was counted a few times. The chain recombines TRBV7-3 with TRBJ1-2, with no clear D. V shed 0 bases and J shed 6 bases, with 8 bases lying between them. Germline lookup yields CDR1 SGHTA and CDR2 FQGTGA. The CDR3 runs to 13 residues. The CDR3 region is CASSLTHFDGYTF. The CDR3 DNA reads as TGTGCCAGCAGCTTAACCCATTTCGATGGCTACACCTTC.

The chain uses TRBV7-3 and TRBJ2-5; D is possibly TRBD1 (7 bases). Germline CDR1 is SGHTA and CDR2 is FQGTGA. V gave up 5 bases and J gave up 0 bases, with 13 bases separating them. This CDR3 has 15 residues. CDR3 sequence: CASSPGDSHQETQYF. The DNA for the CDR3 is TGTGCCAGCAGCCCGGGGGACAGCCACCAAGAGACCCAGTACTTC.

This clonotype was found a few times. V is TRBV20-1 and J is TRBJ1-4; D is possibly TRBD1 (5 bases). This CDR3 is 14 amino acids long. CDR1 is DFQATT and CDR2 is SNEGSKA in the germline V gene (reference sequence). The V end was cut by 1 base, the J end by 4 bases, with 10 bases between. CDR3 protein: CSARVRAFNEKLFF. The CDR3 region has the DNA TGCAGTGCTAGAGTCAGGGCCTTTAATGAAAAACTGTTTTTT.

This clonotype appeared a few times. The rearrangement uses TRBV9 and TRBJ2-7; the D gene could be TRBD1 or TRBD2 (6 bases each). V gave up 0 bases and J gave up 3 bases, with 13 bases separating them. The CDR3 sequence is 15 residues long. Per the germline V gene, CDR1 is SGDLS and CDR2 is YYNGEE. As DNA, the CDR3 is TGTGCCAGCAGCGTAGCGTCCGGGGGCCGCTACGAGCAGTACTTC. It codes for CASSVASGGRYEQYF.

This clonotype was seen a few times. V and J are TRBV7-9 and TRBJ2-5, with TRBD2 matching 11 bases. Germline CDR1 reads SEHNR; CDR2 reads FQNEAQ (reference sequence). The CDR3 spans 15 residues. V was pared by 4 bases and J by 4 bases, with 5 bases of the junction left unmatched. The CDR3, as DNA: TGTGCCAGCAGCTGGACTAGCGGGTCGTTAGAGACCCAGTACTTC. Protein: CASSWTSGSLETQYF. The full variable domain, with the rest looked up from reference TRBV7-9 and TRBJ2-5, is DTGVSQNPRHKITKRGQNVTFRCDPISEHNRLYWYRQTLGQGPEFLTYFQNEAQLEKSRLLSDRFSAERPKGSFSTLEIQRTEQGDSAMYLCASSWTSGSLETQYFGPGTRLLVL.